Each of the 7 T cell receptor beta chains below was sequenced from the same sample in a study of cytomegalovirus exposure and HLA in healthy donors. Primers included in the PCR were 60 Vbeta and 13 Jbeta primers. Clones were sequenced by immunoSEQ multiplex PCR, and TCRdb holds only the in-frame ones, with some missing. Of some 140,000 clones listed, approximately 80% are singletons. The sample consisted of PBMCs. These receptors all come from a man aged 25 to 45 in good health and CMV-seropositive.

The chain combines TRBV19 with TRBJ2-7, with D perhaps TRBD2 (5 bases). The CDR3 loop spans 13 amino acids. Germline CDR1 and CDR2: LNHDA and SQIVND (reference sequence). V lost 7 bases, J lost 7 bases, and 17 bases lay in between. CDR3 sequence: CASTLTTGTEQYF. The CDR3 DNA is TGTGCCAGTACCCTAACGACGGGAACGGAGCAGTACTTC.

The rearrangement links TRBV7-9 to TRBJ2-5, with D perhaps TRBD1 (5 bases). The CDR3 sequence is 14 residues long. V was trimmed by 2 bases and J by 5 bases, leaving 12 bases between them. Germline V CDR1 and CDR2: SEHNR, FQNEAQ (reference sequence). This CDR3 reads CASSLRLSGETQYF. For the CDR3, the DNA is TGTGCCAGCAGCTTAAGGCTCTCAGGGGAGACCCAGTACTTC.

Remarks on this clone: Germline and junction disagree at one end, which may indicate a read error. The chain has TRBV7-7 and TRBJ1-3; TRBD1 matches at 9 bases. This CDR3 is built from 15 residues. From germline, CDR1 is SSHAT and CDR2 FNYEAQ (reference sequence). CDR3 protein: CASSRDRDAGNTIYF. The CDR3 DNA reads as TGTGCTAGCAGCCGGGACAGGGATGCAGGAAACACCATATATTTT.

The J gene is TRBJ2-5, the V gene TRBV2; D is possibly TRBD2 (7 bases). Germline CDR1 SNHLY, CDR2 FYNNEI. Deletions cut 1 base from V and 4 bases from J, with 10 bases between. The CDR3 runs 14 residues. In DNA, the CDR3 is TGTGCCAGCAGTGAAGGAGGGGGGGGAGAGACCCAGTACTTC. Translating it yields CASSEGGGGETQYF.

This clone was found once. The chain has TRBV27 and TRBJ2-7, with 8 bases lining up with TRBD2. V dropped 8 bases and J dropped 2; count of bases not matched to a gene: 8. CDR1 MNHEY and CDR2 SMNVEV come from the germline V gene (reference sequence). The CDR3 covers 14 residues. CDR3 DNA sequence: TGTGCCAGCCACAACCGGGGGGGAGCCTACGAGCAGTACTTC. Protein: CASHNRGGAYEQYF.

V is TRBV2 and J is TRBJ2-3; D is undetermined. Trimming cost V 7 bases and J 4 bases, with 6 bases left between them. Germline CDR1 is SNHLY and CDR2 is FYNNEI. The CDR3 sequence is 11 residues long. Written as DNA, the CDR3 is TGTGCCAGCAAACAATCAGATACGCAGTATTTT. It encodes CASKQSDTQYF.

The chain employs TRBV5-6 and TRBJ2-3, with D tentatively TRBD1 (5 bases). V lost 4 bases and J lost 4, with 10 bases in between. This CDR3 is built from 13 residues. CDR1 SGHDT and CDR2 YYEEEE come from the germline V gene. DNA for the CDR3: TGTGCCAGCAGCGTTGACAGTTCAGATACGCAGTATTTT. It translates to CASSVDSSDTQYF.